This TCR beta chain was identified in a study of T cell repertoires in cytomegalovirus infection. Overall study context: Through public TCR beta signatures, both CMV infection and matching HLA type were indicated. Study outcomes and limitations: Within the response measured ex vivo, HLA-C-restricted CMV-specific TCR beta clonotypes were dominant. Cumulative frequency (of public TCR beta family members) identified carriers of CMV plus the relevant HLA.

TCRdb independently ran MiXCR on the reads; one entry per CDR3 protein. The sample has 200,000 to 250,000 distinct CDR3 sequences; approximately 24% are singletons. This clonotype was seen repeatedly, ten times or more. No antigen is known for it. The sequence was collected from a human donor in good health (CMV status not recorded). Some clones in this sample may be carry-over from other donors' samples. Sequencing used CD8+ T cells from PBMCs.

The CDR3 here is CASSMGEGTEAFF. CDR3 bases: TGTGCCAGTAGTATGGGGGAGGGGACTGAAGCTTTCTTT. This rearrangement joins TRBV19 to TRBJ1-1; TRBD1 is a possible D gene (5 bases). This CDR3 contains 13 residues. V lost 3 bases and J 5 bases, leaving 10 bases between the germline ends. CDR1 and CDR2 from the germline V gene are LNHDA and SQIVND (reference sequence). Drawing the rest from reference TRBV19 and TRBJ1-1, the complete variable domain is DGGITQSPKYLFRKEGQNVTLSCEQNLNHDAMYWYRQDPGQGLRLIYYSQIVNDFQKGDIAEGYSVSREKKESFPLTVTSAQKNPTAFYLCASSMGEGTEAFFGQGTRLTVV.